This paragraph reports one T cell receptor beta chain. Its specificity is not known. The source of the sample is a study of shared clonotypes between healthy human individuals. Study-wide results and caveats: Incomplete sequencing of sorted subsets was indicated by rarefaction despite large depth. It was observed that approximately 5% of naive CD4 clonotypes were shared across a handful of donors.

The table came from immunoSEQ multiplex PCR; TCRdb's copy has only in-frame clones and leaves some out. The table has approximately 2,200,000 clones, 85% to 95% seen once. The germline V gene encodes CDR1 MNHEY and CDR2 SMNVEV (reference sequence). V gave up 4 bases and J gave up 1 base; unmatched junction bases: 13. This CDR3 has 18 amino acids. Naive CD8 cells lacked CD45RO, underwent positive selection for CCR7 and left out terminally differentiated effector memory CD45RA+ cells. The genes are TRBV27 and TRBJ1-1; 9 nucleotides line up with TRBD1. This receptor was obtained from a man between 18 and 29 years old in good health. Some clones in this sample may be carry-over from other donors' samples. The specimen was naive CD8+ T cells from PBMCs. The CDR3 loop is CASSWTKGTGTGNTEAFF. CDR3 in DNA: TGTGCCAGCAGTTGGACAAAGGGGACAGGGACCGGGAACACTGAAGCTTTCTTT.